This TCR beta chain was observed in a study of blood T cell repertoires in COVID-19. Study background: COVID-19 samples collected from the United States, Italy and Spain covered acute and convalescent phases. PBMCs, B-cell-depleted T cells, or T cells provided the cDNA or gDNA that made up the material.

The germline CDR1 and CDR2 sequences are MGHDK and SYGVNS. Germline trimming cut 5 bases from V and 3 bases from J; bases unmatched to any gene: 3. The CDR3 covers 14 residues. As handled by the study authors: Amplifying reference gene primers gave estimates of nucleated cell counts. Sequenced by immunoSEQ multiplex PCR; TCRdb stores in-frame clones only, minus some. V and J calls and clone size follow that table, whereas D and trimming were derived from the DNA. This table has approximately 170,000 clones, 70% to 90% appearing once. Input material: peripheral blood. This chain joins TRBV25-1 and TRBJ2-3; 9 bases map to TRBD1. The TCR was taken from a man aged 55-75 years who had recovered from COVID-19. CDR3 sequence (DNA): TGTGCCAGCAGTCCGGGACAGGGTACAGATACGCAGTATTTT. Translation: CASSPGQGTDTQYF.